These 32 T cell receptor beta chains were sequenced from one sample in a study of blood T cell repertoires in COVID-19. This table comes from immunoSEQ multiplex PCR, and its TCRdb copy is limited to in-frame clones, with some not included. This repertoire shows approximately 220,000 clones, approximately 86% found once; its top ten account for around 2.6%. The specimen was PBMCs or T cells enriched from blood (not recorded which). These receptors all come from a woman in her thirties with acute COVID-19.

Here the CDR3 DNA reads TGTGCCAGCAGCTTAAGAGGCGGCCAGGGCGAATTCTTC. Its translation: CASSLRGGQGEFF. The genes are TRBV7-2 and TRBJ2-1; a possible D gene is TRBD1 (5 bases). The V and J ends lost 2 bases and 16 bases respectively, with 18 bases between them. Per the germline V gene, CDR1 is SGHTA and CDR2 is FQGNSA. The CDR3 is 13 residues long. Supplemented by reference TRBV7-2 and TRBJ2-1, the full variable domain reads GAGVSQSPSNKVTEKGKDVELRCDPISGHTALYWYRQSLGQGLEFLIYFQGNSAPDKSGLPSDRFSAERTGGSVSTLTIQRTQQEDSAVYLCASSLRGGQGEFFGPGTRLTVL.

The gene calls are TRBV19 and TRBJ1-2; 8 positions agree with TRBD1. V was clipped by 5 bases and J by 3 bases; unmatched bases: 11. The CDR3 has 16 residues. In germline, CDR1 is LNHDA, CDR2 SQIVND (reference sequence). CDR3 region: CASSLRQGLNDYGYTF. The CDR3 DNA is TGTGCCAGTAGTCTCCGACAGGGGTTGAACGACTATGGCTACACCTTC. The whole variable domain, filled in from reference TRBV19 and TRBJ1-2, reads DGGITQSPKYLFRKEGQNVTLSCEQNLNHDAMYWYRQDPGQGLRLIYYSQIVNDFQKGDIAEGYSVSREKKESFPLTVTSAQKNPTAFYLCASSLRQGLNDYGYTFGSGTRLTVV.

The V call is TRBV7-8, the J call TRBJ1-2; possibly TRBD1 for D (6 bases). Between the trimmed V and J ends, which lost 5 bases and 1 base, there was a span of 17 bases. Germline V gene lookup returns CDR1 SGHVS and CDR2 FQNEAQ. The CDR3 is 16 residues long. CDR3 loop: CASSRARTEHNYGYTF. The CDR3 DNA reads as TGTGCCAGCAGCCGCGCTCGGACAGAGCATAACTATGGCTACACCTTC. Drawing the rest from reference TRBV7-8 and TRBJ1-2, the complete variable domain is GAGVSQSPRYKVAKRGQDVALRCDPISGHVSLFWYQQALGQGPEFLTYFQNEAQLDKSGLPSDRFFAERPEGSVSTLKIQRTQQEDSAVYLCASSRARTEHNYGYTFGSGTRLTVV.

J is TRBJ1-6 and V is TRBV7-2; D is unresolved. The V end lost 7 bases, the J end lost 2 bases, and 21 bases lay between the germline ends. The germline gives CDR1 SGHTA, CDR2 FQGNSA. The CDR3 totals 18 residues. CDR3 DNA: TGTGCCAGCACCTCCGTGCTACAGAATCCGACCTATAATTCACCCCTCCACTTT. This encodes CASTSVLQNPTYNSPLHF. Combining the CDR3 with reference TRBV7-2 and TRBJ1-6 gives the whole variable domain GAGVSQSPSNKVTEKGKDVELRCDPISGHTALYWYRQSLGQGLEFLIYFQGNSAPDKSGLPSDRFSAERTGGSVSTLTIQRTQQEDSAVYLCASTSVLQNPTYNSPLHFGNGTRLTVT.

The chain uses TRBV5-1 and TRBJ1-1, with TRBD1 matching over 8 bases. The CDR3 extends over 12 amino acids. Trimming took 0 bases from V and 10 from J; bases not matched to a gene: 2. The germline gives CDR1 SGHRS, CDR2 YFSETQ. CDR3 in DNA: TGCGCCAGCAGCTTGGGGACAGGGTTAGCTTTCTTT. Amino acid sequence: CASSLGTGLAFF.

CDR3 protein: CASSYTMDRVEETQYF. In DNA, the CDR3 is TGTGCCAGCAGTTACACGATGGACAGGGTGGAGGAGACCCAGTACTTC. V gene TRBV6-5 combines with J gene TRBJ2-5; 8 nucleotides line up with TRBD1. Germline V lookup: CDR1 MNHEY, CDR2 SVGAGI. V gave up 2 bases and J gave up 5 bases; unmatched junction bases: 10. This CDR3 is built from 16 residues.

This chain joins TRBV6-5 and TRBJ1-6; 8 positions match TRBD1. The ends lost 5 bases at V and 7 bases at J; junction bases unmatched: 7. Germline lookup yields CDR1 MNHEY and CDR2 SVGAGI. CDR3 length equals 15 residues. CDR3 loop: CASSQTGVDNSPLHF. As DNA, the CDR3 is TGTGCCAGCAGTCAGACAGGGGTAGACAATTCACCCCTCCACTTT.

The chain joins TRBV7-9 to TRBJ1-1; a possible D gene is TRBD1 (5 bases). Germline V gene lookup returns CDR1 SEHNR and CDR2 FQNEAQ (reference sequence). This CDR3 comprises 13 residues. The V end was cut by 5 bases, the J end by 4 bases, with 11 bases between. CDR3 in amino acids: CASSPRVATEAFF. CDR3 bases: TGTGCCAGCAGCCCCAGGGTTGCCACTGAAGCTTTCTTT.

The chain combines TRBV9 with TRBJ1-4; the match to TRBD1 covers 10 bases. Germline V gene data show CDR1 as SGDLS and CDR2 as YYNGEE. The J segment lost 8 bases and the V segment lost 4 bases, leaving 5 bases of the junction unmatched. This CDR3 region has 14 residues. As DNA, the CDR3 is TGTGCCAGCAGCAACCGGGACAGGGGCGAAAAACTGTTTTTT. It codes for CASSNRDRGEKLFF.

As DNA, the CDR3 is TGTGCCAGCAGTGATCGGGGAGGGGAAACAGATACGCAGTATTTT. Amino acids: CASSDRGGETDTQYF. The gene calls are TRBV6-4 and TRBJ2-3; 7 nucleotides agree with TRBD2. Germline-derived CDR1 and CDR2 are MRHNA and SNTAGT. This CDR3 contains 15 residues. V lost 3 bases, J lost 3 bases, and 6 bases stayed unmatched.

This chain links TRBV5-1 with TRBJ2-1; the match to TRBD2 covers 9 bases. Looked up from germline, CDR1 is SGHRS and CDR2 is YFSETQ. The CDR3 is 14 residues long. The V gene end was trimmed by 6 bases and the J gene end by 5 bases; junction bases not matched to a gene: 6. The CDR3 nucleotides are TGCGCCAGCACCTTTAGCGGGGGAAACAATGAGCAGTTCTTC. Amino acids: CASTFSGGNNEQFF.

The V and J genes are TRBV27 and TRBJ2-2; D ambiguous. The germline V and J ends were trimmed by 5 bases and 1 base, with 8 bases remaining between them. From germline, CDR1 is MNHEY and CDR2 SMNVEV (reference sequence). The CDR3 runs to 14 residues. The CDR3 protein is CASSISVNTGELFF. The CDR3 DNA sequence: TGTGCCAGCAGTATAAGCGTGAACACCGGGGAGCTGTTTTTT.

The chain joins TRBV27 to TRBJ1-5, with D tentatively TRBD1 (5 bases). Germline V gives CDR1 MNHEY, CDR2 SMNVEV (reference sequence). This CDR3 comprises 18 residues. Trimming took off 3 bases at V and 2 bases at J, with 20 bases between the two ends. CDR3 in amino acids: CASSFLAAGGAGNQPQHF. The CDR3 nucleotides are TGTGCCAGCAGTTTCTTAGCTGCGGGCGGGGCGGGCAATCAGCCCCAGCATTTT.

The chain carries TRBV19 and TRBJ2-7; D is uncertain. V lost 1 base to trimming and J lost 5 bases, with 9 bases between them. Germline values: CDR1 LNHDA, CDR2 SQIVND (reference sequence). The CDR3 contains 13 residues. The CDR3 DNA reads TGTGCCAGTAGTATAGGCACACCTGACGAGCAGTACTTC. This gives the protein CASSIGTPDEQYF.

Here the CDR3 reads CASSQESAGNTIYF. CDR3 DNA sequence: TGCGCCAGCAGCCAAGAGTCAGCTGGAAACACCATATATTTT. The chain employs TRBV4-3 and TRBJ1-3, with D uncertain. V lost 0 bases, J lost 2 bases, and 5 bases lay in between. Germline values: CDR1 LGHNA, CDR2 YSLEER. This CDR3 comprises 14 residues.

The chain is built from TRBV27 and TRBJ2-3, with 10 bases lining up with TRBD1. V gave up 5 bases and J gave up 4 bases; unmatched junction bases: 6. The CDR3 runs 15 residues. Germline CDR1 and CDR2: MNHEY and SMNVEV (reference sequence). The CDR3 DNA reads TGTGCCAGCAGTCACTCCGGACAGGGGGCAGATACGCAGTATTTT. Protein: CASSHSGQGADTQYF.

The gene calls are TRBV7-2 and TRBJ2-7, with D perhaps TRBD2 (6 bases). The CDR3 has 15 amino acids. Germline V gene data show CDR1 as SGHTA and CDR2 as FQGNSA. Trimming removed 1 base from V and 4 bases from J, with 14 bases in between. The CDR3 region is CASSLDGTYFYEQYF. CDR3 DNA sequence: TGTGCCAGCAGCTTAGATGGGACTTACTTTTACGAGCAGTACTTC.

In DNA form, the CDR3 reads TGTGCCAGCAGCCAAGACCTCTCCTTCGGTGAGCAGTTCTTC. Amino acid sequence: CASSQDLSFGEQFF. The chain recombines TRBV3-1 (or the pseudogene TRBV3-2) with TRBJ2-1, with D hard to call. Trimming left V 0 bases short and J 9 bases short, with 12 bases between. The germline gives CDR1 LGHDT, CDR2 YNNKEL (reference sequence). This CDR3 has 14 residues.

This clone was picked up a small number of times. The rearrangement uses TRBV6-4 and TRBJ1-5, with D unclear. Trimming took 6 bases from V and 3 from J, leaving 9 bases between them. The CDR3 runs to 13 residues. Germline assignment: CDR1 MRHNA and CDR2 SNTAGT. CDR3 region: CASSPGPNQPQHF. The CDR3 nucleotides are TGTGCCAGCAGCCCAGGCCCCAATCAGCCCCAGCATTTT.

CDR3 residues: CASSRTGRNTEAFF. CDR3 DNA sequence: TGTGCCAGTAGCCGGACAGGCCGGAACACTGAAGCTTTCTTT. The chain joins TRBV19 to TRBJ1-1, with 7 positions matching TRBD1. V lost 6 bases to trimming and J lost 1 base; unmatched junction nucleotides: 5. The CDR3 length is 14 residues. Germline loops: CDR1 LNHDA, CDR2 SQIVND (reference sequence).

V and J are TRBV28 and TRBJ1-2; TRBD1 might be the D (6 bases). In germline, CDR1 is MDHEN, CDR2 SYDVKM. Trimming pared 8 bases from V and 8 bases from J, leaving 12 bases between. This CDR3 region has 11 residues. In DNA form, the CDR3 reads TGTGCCAGCTACAACAGGGTAGGCTACACCTTC. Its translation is CASYNRVGYTF.

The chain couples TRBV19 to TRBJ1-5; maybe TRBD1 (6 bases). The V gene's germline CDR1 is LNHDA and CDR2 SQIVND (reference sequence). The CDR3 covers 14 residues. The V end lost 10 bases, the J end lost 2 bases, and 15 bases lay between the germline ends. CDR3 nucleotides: TGTGCCACCGCATTACAGGGAGGCAATCAGCCCCAGCATTTT. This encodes CATALQGGNQPQHF.

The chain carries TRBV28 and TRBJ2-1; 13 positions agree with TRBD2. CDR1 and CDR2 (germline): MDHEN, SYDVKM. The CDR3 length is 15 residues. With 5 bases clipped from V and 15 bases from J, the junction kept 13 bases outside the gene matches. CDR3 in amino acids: CASSPRLAGGRIRFF. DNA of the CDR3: TGTGCCAGCAGTCCCCGACTAGCGGGGGGCCGCATTAGGTTCTTC.

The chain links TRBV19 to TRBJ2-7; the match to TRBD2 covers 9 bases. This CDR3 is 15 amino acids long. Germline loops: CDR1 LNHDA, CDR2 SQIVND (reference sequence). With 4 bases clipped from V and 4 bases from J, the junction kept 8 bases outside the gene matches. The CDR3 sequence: CASSKSGGSGYEQYF. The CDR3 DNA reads TGTGCCAGTAGTAAAAGCGGGGGGAGCGGTTACGAGCAGTACTTC.

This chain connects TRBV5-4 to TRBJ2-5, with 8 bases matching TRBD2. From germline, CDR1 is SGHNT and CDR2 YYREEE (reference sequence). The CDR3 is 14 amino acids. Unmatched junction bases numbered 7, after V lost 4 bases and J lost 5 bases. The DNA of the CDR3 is TGTGCCAGCAGCCCCAGCGGGGGCCCGGAGACCCAGTACTTC. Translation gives CASSPSGGPETQYF.

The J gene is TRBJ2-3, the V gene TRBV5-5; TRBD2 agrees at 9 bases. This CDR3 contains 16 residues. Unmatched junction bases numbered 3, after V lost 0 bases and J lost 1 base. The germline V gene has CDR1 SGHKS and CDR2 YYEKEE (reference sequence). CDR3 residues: CASSLGSGGRTDTQYF. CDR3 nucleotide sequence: TGTGCCAGCAGCTTGGGTAGCGGGGGCCGCACAGATACGCAGTATTTT. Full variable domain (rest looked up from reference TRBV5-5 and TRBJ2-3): DAGVTQSPTHLIKTRGQQVTLRCSPISGHKSVSWYQQVLGQGPQFIFQYYEKEERGRGNFPDRFSARQFPNYSSELNVNALLLGDSALYLCASSLGSGGRTDTQYFGPGTRLTVL.

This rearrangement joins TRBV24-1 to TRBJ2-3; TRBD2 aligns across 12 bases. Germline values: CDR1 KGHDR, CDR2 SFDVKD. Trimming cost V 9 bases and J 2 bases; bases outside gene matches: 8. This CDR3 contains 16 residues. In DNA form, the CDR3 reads TGTGCCACCCGAAGACTAGCGGGGGATATCACAGATACGCAGTATTTT. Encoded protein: CATRRLAGDITDTQYF.

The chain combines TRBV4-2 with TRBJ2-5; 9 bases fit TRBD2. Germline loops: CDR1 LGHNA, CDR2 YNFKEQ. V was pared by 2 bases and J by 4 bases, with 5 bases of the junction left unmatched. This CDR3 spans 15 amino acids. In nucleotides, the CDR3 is TGTGCCAGCAGCCAATCTACGGGACTAGCAGAGACCCAGTACTTC. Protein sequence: CASSQSTGLAETQYF.

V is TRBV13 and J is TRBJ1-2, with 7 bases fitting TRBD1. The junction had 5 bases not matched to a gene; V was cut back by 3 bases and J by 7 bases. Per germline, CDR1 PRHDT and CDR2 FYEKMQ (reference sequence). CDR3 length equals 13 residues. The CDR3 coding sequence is TGTGCCAGCAGCTTCGACAGGGACTCTGGCTACACCTTC. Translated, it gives CASSFDRDSGYTF.

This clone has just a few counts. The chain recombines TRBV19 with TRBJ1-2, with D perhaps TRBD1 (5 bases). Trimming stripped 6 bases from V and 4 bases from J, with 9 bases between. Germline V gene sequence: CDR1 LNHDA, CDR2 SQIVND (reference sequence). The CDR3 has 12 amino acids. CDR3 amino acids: CASRTAVYGYTF. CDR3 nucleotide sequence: TGTGCCAGTAGGACAGCTGTCTATGGCTACACCTTC.

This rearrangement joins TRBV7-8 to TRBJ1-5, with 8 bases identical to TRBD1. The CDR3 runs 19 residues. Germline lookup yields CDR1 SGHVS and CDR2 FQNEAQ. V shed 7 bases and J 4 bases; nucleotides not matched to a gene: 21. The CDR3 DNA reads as TGTGCCAGCACCGCGGGGGCTCGGACAGGGCTGGGGAGGAATCAGCCCCAGCATTTT. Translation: CASTAGARTGLGRNQPQHF.

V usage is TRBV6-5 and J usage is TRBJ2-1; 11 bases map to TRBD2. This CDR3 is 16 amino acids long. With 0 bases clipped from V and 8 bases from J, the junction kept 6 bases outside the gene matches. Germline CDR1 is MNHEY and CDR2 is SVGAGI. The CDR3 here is CASSYSLAGGQDEQFF. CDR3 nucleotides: TGTGCCAGCAGTTACTCGCTAGCGGGGGGTCAGGATGAGCAGTTCTTC.